Listed below are T cell receptor beta chains from one sample, sequenced in a study of technical replicates of blood from a few donors. Assay used: immunoSEQ multiplex PCR; TCRdb lists only in-frame clones, some missing. Of tens of thousands of clones listed, less than 95% are singletons. Sequencing was performed on T cells isolated from PBMCs. These receptors were obtained from a human donor in good health. CDR3s include the opening cysteine and the closing phenylalanine or tryptophan. D genes are given only for firm matches. Clone size appears in some rows only: once, few, many, or a class for an expanded clone.

D gene | J gene | clone size | V gene | CDR3 protein | CDR3 DNA
. | TRBJ2-2 | . | TRBV14 | CASSTRRGYTGELFF | TGTGCCAGCAGCACTCGACGGGGGTACACCGGGGAGCTGTTTTTT
TRBD1 | TRBJ1-6 | . | TRBV19 | CASRQPGQGLSQSPLHF | TGTGCCAGTAGACAACCGGGACAGGGTCTTTCTCAGTCACCCCTCCACTTT
TRBD2 | TRBJ2-3 | . | TRBV7-9 | CASSLLQLAGTDTQYF | TGTGCCAGCAGCCTACTCCAGCTAGCGGGCACAGATACGCAGTATTTT
. | TRBJ2-1 | . | TRBV19 | CASSIGALLSSYNEQFF | TGTGCCAGTAGTATAGGTGCTCTGCTAAGCTCCTACAATGAGCAGTTCTTC
. | TRBJ1-5 | . | TRBV28 | CASETAGSNQPQHF | TGTGCCAGCGAAACAGCCGGTAGCAATCAGCCCCAGCATTTT
TRBD2 | TRBJ2-7 | . | TRBV4-2 | CASSHLAGVLSYEQYF | TGTGCCAGCAGCCATCTAGCGGGAGTATTGTCCTACGAGCAGTACTTC
. | TRBJ1-2 | . | TRBV28 | CASRRTLGYGYTF | TGTGCCAGCAGACGGACATTGGGCTATGGCTACACCTTC
. | TRBJ2-7 | . | TRBV9 | CASSVDFLDEQYF | TGTGCCAGCAGCGTAGACTTTTTGGACGAGCAGTACTTC
TRBD1 | TRBJ1-4 | . | TRBV7-6 | CASSTDRGRRTNEKLFF | TGTGCCAGCAGCACGGACAGGGGGCGTAGGACTAATGAAAAACTGTTTTTT
. | TRBJ2-5 | . | TRBV18 | CASSPQGERETQYF | TGTGCCAGCTCACCACAGGGGGAGCGGGAGACCCAGTACTTC
TRBD1 | TRBJ2-7 | . | TRBV5-6 | CASSRRDRVTF | TGTGCCAGCAGCCGCCGGGACAGGGTAACCTTC
. | TRBJ2-1 | few | TRBV29-1 | CSGQLTGNEQFF | TGCAGCGGCCAGTTGACGGGCAATGAGCAGTTCTTC
TRBD2 | TRBJ2-1 | once | TRBV6-4 | CASRGLAGWSSYNEQFF | TGTGCCAGCAGGGGACTAGCGGGATGGAGCTCCTACAATGAGCAGTTCTTC
. | TRBJ1-6 | . | TRBV6-5 | CASSILQGGNSPLHF | TGTGCCAGCAGCATTCTACAGGGTGGGAATTCACCCCTCCACTTT
. | TRBJ1-2 | . | TRBV2 | CAIATGTNYGYTF | TGTGCCATAGCGACAGGTACAAACTATGGCTACACCTTC
TRBD1 | TRBJ2-2 | . | TRBV25-1 | CASGGQGAPGELFF | TGTGCCAGCGGTGGACAGGGGGCGCCCGGGGAGCTGTTTTTT
. | TRBJ2-7 | . | TRBV4-1 | CASSQVALDSAGDF | TGCGCCAGCAGCCAAGTCGCCCTAGACTCCGCCGGGGACTTC
TRBD1 | TRBJ1-4 | once | TRBV6-5 | CASRDRGGGNEKLFF | TGTGCCAGCAGAGACAGGGGTGGGGGTAATGAAAAACTGTTTTTT
. | TRBJ1-6 | . | TRBV6-1 | CASSVSSSYNSPLHF | TGTGCCAGCAGTGTCTCGAGCTCCTATAATTCACCCCTCCACTTT
. | TRBJ1-1 | . | TRBV2 | CASARNTEAFF | TGTGCCAGCGCGAGGAACACTGAAGCTTTCTTT
TRBD1 | TRBJ1-2 | . | TRBV18 | CASSDRALGYGYTF | TGTGCCAGCTCCGACAGGGCGTTGGGCTATGGCTACACCTTC
TRBD2 | TRBJ2-4 | . | TRBV10-1 | CASSGLAGAPKNIQYF | TGCGCCAGCAGCGGACTAGCGGGGGCTCCCAAAAACATTCAGTACTTC
TRBD2 | TRBJ2-2 | . | TRBV7-6 | CASSLSGGSLTGELFF | TGTGCCAGCAGCTTATCGGGAGGAAGTTTGACCGGGGAGCTGTTTTTT
TRBD1 | TRBJ1-3 | . | TRBV18 | CASSPNGQGAGNTIYF | TGTGCCAGCTCTCCAAACGGACAGGGGGCTGGAAACACCATATATTTT
TRBD1 | TRBJ2-5 | . | TRBV18 | CASSPPSQGAETQYF | TGTGCCAGCTCACCACCTTCACAGGGGGCCGAGACCCAGTACTTC
TRBD2 | TRBJ2-2 | . | TRBV25-1 | CASSESSGRSTGELFF | TGTGCCAGCAGTGAATCTAGCGGGAGGTCCACCGGGGAGCTGTTTTTT
. | TRBJ2-7 | . | TRBV6-6 | CASSYSNTGTYEQYF | TGTGCCAGCAGTTACTCAAATACAGGGACCTACGAGCAGTACTTC
. | TRBJ2-1 | . | TRBV5-1 | CASSLPLANEQFF | TGCGCCAGCAGTTTACCCCTAGCGAATGAGCAGTTCTTC
. | TRBJ2-3 | once | TRBV5-1 | CASSHRGGGTDTQYF | TGCGCCAGCAGCCACAGGGGCGGGGGCACAGATACGCAGTATTTT
. | TRBJ2-2 | . | TRBV7-2 | CASSPYRLDGGTGELFF | TGTGCCAGCAGCCCATACCGGCTGGACGGAGGGACCGGGGAGCTGTTTTTT
TRBD1 | TRBJ2-1 | once | TRBV4-1 | CASSPTWTGSNEQFF | TGCGCCAGCAGTCCGACCTGGACAGGGAGCAATGAGCAGTTCTTC
TRBD2 | TRBJ2-5 | . | TRBV2 | CASSEALPGRGGSPRTQYF | TGTGCCAGCAGTGAAGCGCTTCCGGGACGCGGGGGGTCCCCGAGGACCCAGTACTTC
TRBD2 | TRBJ2-3 | . | TRBV6-4 | CASSETSGGTDTQYF | TGTGCCAGCAGTGAAACTAGCGGGGGGACAGATACGCAGTATTTT
. | TRBJ2-7 | . | TRBV27 | CASSGFGGTEQYF | TGTGCCAGCAGTGGGTTTGGAGGAACCGAGCAGTACTTC
. | TRBJ2-3 | . | TRBV7-9 | CASSSPFSPGGETDTQYF | TGTGCCAGCAGCTCTCCTTTCTCCCCCGGCGGGGAGACAGATACGCAGTATTTT
TRBD1 | TRBJ2-7 | . | TRBV6-5 | CASSRLGTGSFEQYF | TGTGCCAGCAGCCGCCTCGGGACAGGGAGTTTCGAGCAGTACTTC
. | TRBJ1-2 | once | TRBV28 | CASSTYRLTPTNYGYTF | TGTGCCAGCAGTACCTACCGTCTGACACCCACTAACTATGGCTACACCTTC